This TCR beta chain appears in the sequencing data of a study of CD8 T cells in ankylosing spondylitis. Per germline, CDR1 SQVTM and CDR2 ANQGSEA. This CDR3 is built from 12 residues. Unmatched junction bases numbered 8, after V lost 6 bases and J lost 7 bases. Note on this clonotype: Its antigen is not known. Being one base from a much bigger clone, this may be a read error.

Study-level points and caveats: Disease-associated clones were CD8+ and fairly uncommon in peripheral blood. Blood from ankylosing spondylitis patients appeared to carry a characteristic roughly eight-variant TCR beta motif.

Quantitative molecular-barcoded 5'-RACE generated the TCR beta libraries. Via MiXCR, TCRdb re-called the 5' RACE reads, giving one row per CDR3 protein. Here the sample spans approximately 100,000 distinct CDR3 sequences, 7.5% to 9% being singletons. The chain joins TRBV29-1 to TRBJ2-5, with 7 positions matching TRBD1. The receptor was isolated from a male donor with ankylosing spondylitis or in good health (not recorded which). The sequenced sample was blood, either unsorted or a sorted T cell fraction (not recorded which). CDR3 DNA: TGCAGCGTGGGGGACAGCTCTAGGACCCAGTACTTC. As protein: CSVGDSSRTQYF.